Following are 22 T cell receptor beta chains from one sample sequenced in a study of blood T cell repertoires in COVID-19. Measured with immunoSEQ multiplex PCR; TCRdb has only the in-frame clones, and not every one. Of 140,000 to 150,000 clones detected, 65% to 85% appear once; the ten largest clones hold approximately 12%. Material for sequencing was peripheral blood. These receptors were taken from a man aged 60-69 years with active or convalescent COVID-19.

This clone was counted only a few times. V usage is TRBV12-3 or TRBV12-4 and J usage is TRBJ2-7; TRBD2 is a possible D gene (6 bases). Trimming shortened V by 6 bases and J by 6 bases, and 9 bases separated the two germline ends. This CDR3 is built from 11 residues. The CDR3 protein is CASSPGGEQYF. In nucleotides, the CDR3 is TGTGCCAGCAGCCCCGGGGGCGAGCAGTACTTC.

The chain's CDR3 is CASSYREERLANYGYTF. Written as DNA, the CDR3 is TGTGCCAGCAGCTACAGGGAAGAACGTCTAGCTAACTATGGCTACACCTTC. This chain links TRBV11-2 with TRBJ1-2; D might be TRBD1 (6 bases). Germline CDR1 SGHAT, CDR2 FQNNGV. The CDR3 sequence is 17 residues long. V lost 4 bases, J lost 0 bases, and 18 bases lay in between.

The J gene is TRBJ2-3, the V gene TRBV4-2; 11 bases are a match to TRBD2. V lost 3 bases to trimming and J lost 4 bases; unmatched junction nucleotides: 12. Germline CDR1 is LGHNA and CDR2 is YNFKEQ. The CDR3 loop spans 18 amino acids. The CDR3 region has the DNA TGTGCCAGCAGCCACCCAGCGGGTAGCGGGAGGGGGGCAGATACGCAGTATTTT. Amino acids: CASSHPAGSGRGADTQYF.

V gene TRBV5-4 combines with J gene TRBJ1-1; TRBD1 is a possible D gene (6 bases). Per the germline V gene, CDR1 is SGHNT and CDR2 is YYREEE (reference sequence). There are 18 residues in the CDR3. V was pared by 4 bases and J by 1 base, with 23 bases between. The CDR3 coding sequence is TGTGCCAGCAGCCAACGAGCTAGGGGACAAGGGGCGAACACTGAAGCTTTCTTT. It is translated as CASSQRARGQGANTEAFF.

The chain links TRBV7-9 to TRBJ1-2; no clear D. The CDR3 contains 14 residues. Germline values: CDR1 SEHNR, CDR2 FQNEAQ (reference sequence). Between the trimmed V and J ends, which lost 2 bases and 6 bases, there was a span of 13 bases. CDR3 sequence reads: CASSLLTGRDGYTF. The CDR3, as DNA: TGTGCCAGCAGCTTACTCACCGGGCGGGATGGCTACACCTTC.

The table lists this clone with a count of one. The genes are TRBV10-1 and TRBJ2-1; 8 nucleotides match TRBD1. Germline assignment: CDR1 WNHNN and CDR2 SYGVQD (reference sequence). Trimming cost V 4 bases and J 5 bases; bases outside gene matches: 4. The CDR3 runs to 14 residues. The CDR3 DNA is TGCGCCAGCAGTGCAGGGGGCGCGCACAATGAGCAGTTCTTC. This encodes CASSAGGAHNEQFF.

V gene TRBV7-8 combines with J gene TRBJ2-7; 9 positions agree with TRBD1. CDR1 SGHVS and CDR2 FQNEAQ come from the germline V gene. The CDR3 extends over 16 amino acids. The V segment lost 1 base and the J segment 3 bases; nucleotides outside the gene matches: 7. The CDR3 region is CASSLGLGQGLYEQYF. CDR3 bases: TGTGCCAGCAGCTTAGGTCTAGGACAGGGGCTCTACGAGCAGTACTTC.

The chain couples TRBV7-2 to TRBJ2-1, with D uncertain. The germline V gene encodes CDR1 SGHTA and CDR2 FQGNSA. The V and J ends lost 8 bases and 9 bases respectively, with 11 bases between them. This CDR3 region has 11 residues. CDR3 amino acids: CASSRSGEQFF. CDR3 sequence (DNA): TGTGCCAGCTCACGCTCCGGTGAGCAGTTCTTC.

This clone was seen more than once but under ten times. The genes are TRBV27 and TRBJ1-1, with D possibly matching TRBD1 (5 bases). The germline CDR1 and CDR2 sequences are MNHEY and SMNVEV (reference sequence). Trimming left V 6 bases short and J 4 bases short, with 12 bases between. The CDR3 extends over 13 amino acids. The CDR3 region has the DNA TGTGCCAGCAGGGGGGGGTGGGGCACTGAAGCTTTCTTT. It is translated as CASRGGWGTEAFF.

This chain uses TRBV7-9 with TRBJ2-3; tentatively, D is TRBD2 (5 bases). Per the germline V gene, CDR1 is SEHNR and CDR2 is FQNEAQ (reference sequence). CDR3 size: 13 residues. Trimming cost V 5 bases and J 4 bases, with 10 bases left between them. This chain's CDR3 is CASSPRGPDTQYF. DNA for the CDR3: TGTGCCAGCAGCCCCCGGGGTCCAGATACGCAGTATTTT.

V gene TRBV15 combines with J gene TRBJ1-5; D uncertain. Germline CDR1 and CDR2: LNHNV and YYDKDF (reference sequence). Trimming pared 1 base from V and 4 bases from J, leaving 5 bases between. The CDR3 totals 13 residues. CDR3 in amino acids: CATSRVANQPQHF. CDR3 coding DNA: TGTGCCACCAGCAGAGTCGCGAATCAGCCCCAGCATTTT.

The rearrangement links TRBV6-6 to TRBJ2-7; perhaps TRBD2 as D (5 bases). The V gene lost 7 bases and the J gene lost 3 bases, with 16 bases spanning the gap. The germline CDR1 and CDR2 sequences are MNHNY and SVGAGI (reference sequence). The CDR3 sequence is 14 residues long. CDR3 coding DNA: TGTGCCAGCACCCGTGTTGGAGGTTTCTACGAGCAGTACTTC. Its protein is CASTRVGGFYEQYF.

The chain recombines TRBV3-1 (or the pseudogene TRBV3-2) with TRBJ2-1; 15 positions match TRBD2. The V segment lost 1 base and the J segment 4 bases; nucleotides outside the gene matches: 8. Germline V gives CDR1 LGHDT, CDR2 YNNKEL (reference sequence). The CDR3 loop spans 19 amino acids. The CDR3 loop reads CASSQGRTSGRADYNEQFF. The CDR3 region has the DNA TGTGCCAGCAGCCAAGGCCGGACTAGCGGGAGGGCGGATTACAATGAGCAGTTCTTC.

As DNA, the CDR3 is TGTGCCAGCAGCCAACAGGGGGGCTACGAGCAGTACTTC. It is translated as CASSQQGGYEQYF. The rearrangement joins TRBV14 to TRBJ2-7; weak D call: TRBD1 (7 bases). This CDR3 spans 13 amino acids. Germline V gene lookup returns CDR1 SGHDN and CDR2 FVKESK. Trimming cost V 2 bases and J 3 bases, with 8 bases left between them. Looking up the rest from reference TRBV14 and TRBJ2-7 gives the full variable domain: EAGVTQFPSHSVIEKGQTVTLRCDPISGHDNLYWYRRVMGKEIKFLLHFVKESKQDESGMPNNRFLAERTGGTYSTLKVQPAELEDSGVYFCASSQQGGYEQYFGPGTRLTVT.

The chain recombines TRBV28 with TRBJ2-6; D call uncertain. Germline V gene data show CDR1 as MDHEN and CDR2 as SYDVKM. Trimming shortened V by 7 bases and J by 0 bases, and 16 bases separated the two germline ends. The CDR3 spans 17 residues. Written as DNA, the CDR3 is TGTGCCAGCAATTCCCCCGGAGAACGCTCTGGGGCCAACGTCCTGACTTTC. Residues: CASNSPGERSGANVLTF.

The rearrangement uses TRBV5-6 and TRBJ1-1; maybe TRBD1 (6 bases). Germline V gene lookup returns CDR1 SGHDT and CDR2 YYEEEE. The CDR3 length is 15 residues. Trimming left V 0 bases short and J 5 bases short, with 14 bases between. The CDR3: CASSLGTGRSTEAFF. CDR3 DNA sequence: TGTGCCAGCAGCTTGGGTACAGGGAGATCGACTGAAGCTTTCTTT.

This clone was found once. The CDR3: CASSLGRGGYTF. The CDR3 DNA follows: TGTGCCAGCAGCCTAGGACGGGGAGGCTACACCTTC. The gene calls are TRBV7-9 and TRBJ1-2; D is unclear. The CDR3 sequence is 12 residues long. Germline CDR1 is SEHNR and CDR2 is FQNEAQ (reference sequence). Trimming stripped 5 bases from V and 8 bases from J, with 12 bases between.

The chain has TRBV6-5 and TRBJ1-5; a weak D match, TRBD1 (5 bases). CDR3 length: 14 amino acids. V was clipped by 6 bases and J by 0 bases, with 9 bases between them. The V gene's germline CDR1 is MNHEY and CDR2 SVGAGI. The CDR3 coding sequence is TGTGCCAGCAGACCGGGGGGTAGCAATCAGCCCCAGCATTTT. It codes for CASRPGGSNQPQHF.

J is TRBJ2-7 and V is TRBV7-2; tentative D call: TRBD2 (5 bases). Germline CDR1 is SGHTA and CDR2 is FQGNSA. The CDR3 extends over 15 amino acids. V was shortened by 0 bases and J by 2 bases, with 11 bases between the two germline ends. The CDR3 coding sequence is TGTGCCAGCAGCTTAGCTTTCGGGGTCACCTACGAGCAGTACTTC. The encoded protein is CASSLAFGVTYEQYF.

The chain joins TRBV7-9 to TRBJ2-1; tentative D call: TRBD2 (6 bases). CDR1 and CDR2 from the germline V gene are SEHNR and FQNEAQ (reference sequence). V lost 1 base and J 7 bases, leaving 11 bases between the germline ends. The CDR3 consists of 14 residues. The CDR3 sequence is CASSLGLDGNEQFF. CDR3 nucleotides: TGTGCCAGCAGCTTAGGACTAGACGGGAATGAGCAGTTCTTC.

This rearrangement joins TRBV3-1 (or the pseudogene TRBV3-2) to TRBJ2-5, with 12 bases matching TRBD2. CDR1 LGHDT and CDR2 YNNKEL come from the germline V gene (reference sequence). Unmatched junction bases numbered 7, after V lost 3 bases and J lost 5 bases. The CDR3 extends over 16 amino acids. The CDR3 spells CASSQLAGGPAETQYF. In nucleotides, the CDR3 is TGTGCCAGCAGCCAGCTAGCGGGAGGGCCTGCGGAGACCCAGTACTTC.

V is TRBV7-9 and J is TRBJ1-2; 7 nucleotides align to TRBD1. V gave up 5 bases and J gave up 7 bases; unmatched junction bases: 10. CDR3 length equals 14 residues. The germline gives CDR1 SEHNR, CDR2 FQNEAQ (reference sequence). The CDR3 DNA is TGTGCCAGCAGCGGATCAGACAGGGCCGGTGGCTACACCTTC. Protein sequence: CASSGSDRAGGYTF. Complete variable domain (other parts from reference TRBV7-9 and TRBJ1-2): DTGVSQNPRHKITKRGQNVTFRCDPISEHNRLYWYRQTLGQGPEFLTYFQNEAQLEKSRLLSDRFSAERPKGSFSTLEIQRTEQGDSAMYLCASSGSDRAGGYTFGSGTRLTVV.